The table lists the clone carrying this T cell receptor beta chain with many counts. Its antigen is undetermined. V was clipped by 3 bases and J by 9 bases, with 20 bases between them. Germline assignment: CDR1 KGHDR and CDR2 SFDVKD. The CDR3 spans 15 residues. This sample was included in a study of Graves' ophthalmopathy and Graves' hyperthyroidism. Whole-study results and caveats: Blood samples also showed most expanded thyroid clonotypes exceeding 0.001 frequency.

The authors isolated PBMCs from approximately 10 ml of fresh peripheral blood. Amplification of the TCR beta CDR3 regions used RNA transcripts (as template). The library came from an HTBI-primed first-round RT-PCR and a second-round multiplex PCR. TCRdb fed the multiplex PCR reads into MiXCR, producing one record per CDR3 protein. The sample records about 220,000 distinct CDR3 sequences, roughly 21% being singletons. The chain has TRBV24-1 and TRBJ2-7, with D tentatively TRBD1 or TRBD2 (5 bases each). The receptor was derived from a woman aged 45-60 years with Graves' ophthalmopathy. The sample was peripheral blood. CDR3 region: CATSDGLLLGDGQYF. Here the CDR3 DNA reads TGTGCCACCAGTGATGGGCTCCTCCTGGGGGACGGGCAGTACTTC.